A selection of T cell receptor beta chains follows, all from one sample in a study of vaccination effects on CD4 cells after COVID-19. Measured with immunoSEQ multiplex PCR; TCRdb has only the in-frame clones, and not every one. The sample has roughly 57,000 clones; around 76% are singletons. Their cognate antigens are unknown. The material was CD4+ T cells from PBMCs cultured with HIV peptides, obtained before COVID-19 vaccination. These receptors came from a human donor who had a prior SARS-CoV-2 infection. Both conserved end residues are part of each CDR3. The order of the fields is clone size, J gene, D gene, V gene, CDR3 protein, CDR3 DNA. D genes are given only for firm matches. A row's size may be missing; if present it is once, few, many or a size class.

. TRBJ2-5 . TRBV21-1 CASSKPLHPYQETQYF TGTGCCAGCAGCAAACCCCTCCACCCGTACCAAGAGACCCAGTACTTC
. TRBJ2-2 TRBD2 TRBV24-1 CATSDPLAGYTGELFF TGTGCCACCAGTGATCCCTTAGCGGGTTACACCGGGGAGCTGTTTTTT
. TRBJ2-1 . TRBV4-2 CASSQVAIPAAYNEQFF TGTGCCAGCAGCCAAGTGGCGATCCCGGCAGCCTACAATGAGCAGTTCTTC
. TRBJ2-6 . TRBV19 CASSRQESGANVLTF TGTGCCAGTAGTCGACAGGAGTCTGGGGCCAACGTCCTGACTTTC
. TRBJ1-2 . TRBV5-1 CASSLERGEYGYTF TGCGCCAGCAGCTTGGAACGGGGGGAGTATGGCTACACCTTC
. TRBJ1-2 . TRBV7-8 CASSPQAFYGYTF TGTGCCAGCAGTCCTCAGGCATTCTATGGCTACACCTTC
. TRBJ1-2 . TRBV6-1 CASSEQGTTYGYTF TGTGCCAGCAGTGAACAGGGGACAACGTATGGCTACACCTTC
. TRBJ2-7 . TRBV13 CASSSANRLAYEQYF TGTGCCAGCAGCTCAGCGAATAGGTTAGCCTACGAGCAGTACTTC
few TRBJ1-2 . TRBV2 CASSEGPGGYTF TGTGCCAGCAGTGAGGGCCCCGGCGGCTACACCTTC
. TRBJ2-1 TRBD2 TRBV5-4 CASSARTSGSIEQFF TGTGCCAGCAGCGCACGGACTAGCGGGAGCATTGAGCAGTTCTTC
. TRBJ1-1 . TRBV3-1/TRBV3-2 CASSQVQMGNTEAFF TGTGCCAGCAGCCAAGTACAGATGGGGAACACTGAAGCTTTCTTT
. TRBJ1-1 . TRBV25-1 CASSEYRYTEAFF TGTGCCAGCAGTGAATACCGGTACACTGAAGCTTTCTTT
. TRBJ2-5 . TRBV27 CASSISGVQVGTQYF TGTGCCAGCAGTATATCTGGGGTTCAGGTGGGGACCCAGTACTTC
. TRBJ2-3 TRBD2 TRBV7-2 CASSYIAGAPDTQYF TGTGCCAGCAGCTACATAGCGGGAGCCCCAGATACGCAGTATTTT
. TRBJ2-2 . TRBV18 CASSRRNLGGPGELFF TGTGCCAGCTCGCGCCGGAACTTGGGTGGCCCCGGGGAGCTGTTTTTT
few TRBJ2-3 . TRBV6-1 CASSLGGGGTDTQYF TGTGCCAGCAGTCTGGGGGGCGGGGGCACAGATACGCAGTATTTT
few TRBJ2-2 . TRBV6-5 CASSFAQNTGELFF TGTGCCAGCAGCTTCGCTCAAAACACCGGGGAGCTGTTTTTT
. TRBJ2-2 . TRBV3-1/TRBV3-2 CASSQVSGTAAGELFF TGTGCCAGCAGCCAGGTTAGCGGTACGGCTGCCGGGGAGCTGTTTTTT
. TRBJ2-3 . TRBV7-8 CASSPGGTARDTQYF TGTGCCAGCAGCCCCGGCGGGACAGCAAGAGATACGCAGTATTTT
. TRBJ2-2 TRBD1 TRBV2 CASSDTGGVFTGELFF TGTGCCAGCAGTGACACAGGGGGTGTATTTACCGGGGAGCTGTTTTTT
. TRBJ1-4 . TRBV6-5 CASSYSTENEKLFF TGTGCCAGCAGTTACTCGACCGAAAATGAAAAACTGTTTTTT
. TRBJ1-2 TRBD1 TRBV7-6 CASSLARDTIGQGRYNYGYTF TGTGCCAGCAGCTTAGCGCGGGACACTATCGGACAGGGGCGATATAACTATGGCTACACCTTC
. TRBJ2-4 . TRBV4-1 CASSQNQGFKNIQYF TGCGCCAGCAGCCAGAATCAGGGGTTCAAAAACATTCAGTACTTC
once TRBJ2-5 TRBD1 TRBV5-4 CASSSRGRGETQYF TGTGCCAGCAGCTCCAGGGGGCGGGGAGAGACCCAGTACTTC
. TRBJ2-1 . TRBV6-2/TRBV6-3 CASSKDRLLNEQFF TGTGCCAGCAGTAAAGACAGGCTTTTAAATGAGCAGTTCTTC
. TRBJ2-3 . TRBV5-1 CASSLAAGLTDTQYF TGCGCCAGCAGCTTGGCCGCAGGGCTCACAGATACGCAGTATTTT
many TRBJ2-3 TRBD1 TRBV7-9 CASSLARGRTDTQYF TGTGCCAGCAGCTTAGCAAGGGGGCGCACAGATACGCAGTATTTT
. TRBJ2-3 . TRBV30 CAWAASYSTDTQYF TGTGCCTGGGCCGCGAGTTACAGCACAGATACGCAGTATTTT
few TRBJ2-1 TRBD2 TRBV5-5 CASSLRTSGGTEQFF TGTGCCAGCAGCTTACGGACTAGCGGGGGGACTGAGCAGTTCTTC
. TRBJ2-1 . TRBV12-3/TRBV12-4 CASSLVQVNEQFF TGTGCCAGCAGTTTGGTCCAAGTCAATGAGCAGTTCTTC
few TRBJ1-3 . TRBV7-9 CASSSTGNTIYF TGTGCCAGCAGCTCAACCGGAAACACCATATATTTT
. TRBJ2-3 . TRBV7-8 CASSSDPDSTDTQYF TGTGCCAGCAGCTCTGACCCCGACTCTACAGATACGCAGTATTTT
. TRBJ1-6 . TRBV6-5 CASTRMGDSPLHF TGTGCCAGCACCCGAATGGGGGATTCACCCCTCCACTTT
. TRBJ1-2 TRBD1 TRBV4-2 CASSQGTGGDYGYTF TGTGCCAGCAGCCAGGGGACAGGGGGAGACTATGGCTACACCTTC
. TRBJ1-2 . TRBV6-1 CASSEGNRPDGYTF TGTGCCAGCAGTGAAGGCAATAGGCCCGATGGCTACACCTTC
. TRBJ1-3 . TRBV19 CASSRSSGNTIYF TGTGCCAGTAGTAGATCCTCTGGAAACACCATATATTTT